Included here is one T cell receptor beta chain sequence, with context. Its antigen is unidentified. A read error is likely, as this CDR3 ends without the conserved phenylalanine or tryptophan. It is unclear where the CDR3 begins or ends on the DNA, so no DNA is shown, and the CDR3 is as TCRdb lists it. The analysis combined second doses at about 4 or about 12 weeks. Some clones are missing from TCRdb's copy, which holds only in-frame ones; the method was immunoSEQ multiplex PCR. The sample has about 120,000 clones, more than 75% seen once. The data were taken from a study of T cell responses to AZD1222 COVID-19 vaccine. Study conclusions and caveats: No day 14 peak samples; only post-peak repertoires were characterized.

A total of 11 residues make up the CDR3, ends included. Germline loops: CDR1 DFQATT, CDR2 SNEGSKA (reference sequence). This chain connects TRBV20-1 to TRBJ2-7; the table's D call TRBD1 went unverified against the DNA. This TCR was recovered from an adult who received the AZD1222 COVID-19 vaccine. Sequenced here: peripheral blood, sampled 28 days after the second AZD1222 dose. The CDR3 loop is CSALDDRGPHL.